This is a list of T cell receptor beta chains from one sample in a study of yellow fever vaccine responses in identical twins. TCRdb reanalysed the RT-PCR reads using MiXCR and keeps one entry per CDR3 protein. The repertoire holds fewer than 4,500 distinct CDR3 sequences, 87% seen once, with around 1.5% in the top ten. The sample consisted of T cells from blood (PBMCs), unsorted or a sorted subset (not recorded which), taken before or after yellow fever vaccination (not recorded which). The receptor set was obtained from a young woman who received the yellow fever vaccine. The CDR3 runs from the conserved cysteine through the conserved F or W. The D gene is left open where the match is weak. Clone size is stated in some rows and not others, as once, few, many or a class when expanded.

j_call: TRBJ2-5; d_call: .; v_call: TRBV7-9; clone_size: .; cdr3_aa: CASSLAKALGGVETQYF; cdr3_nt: TGTGCCAGCAGCTTAGCCAAGGCGTTAGGGGGAGTCGAGACCCAGTACTTC
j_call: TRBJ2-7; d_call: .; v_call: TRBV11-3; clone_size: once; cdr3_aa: CASSLGSGLSYEQYF; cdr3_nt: TGTGCCAGCAGCTTAGGGAGCGGCCTCTCCTACGAGCAGTACTTC
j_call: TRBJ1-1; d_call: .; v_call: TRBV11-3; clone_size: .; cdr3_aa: CASSFRGKLNTEAFF; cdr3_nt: TGTGCCAGCAGCTTCCGGGGCAAGTTAAACACTGAAGCTTTCTTT
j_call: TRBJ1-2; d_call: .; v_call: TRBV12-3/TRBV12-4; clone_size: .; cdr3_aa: CASSFGRGSYGYTF; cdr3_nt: TGTGCCAGCAGTTTTGGCAGGGGAAGTTATGGCTACACCTTC
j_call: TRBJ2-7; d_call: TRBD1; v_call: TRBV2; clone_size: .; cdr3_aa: CASVDRGTFGEQYF; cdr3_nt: TGTGCCAGCGTGGACAGGGGGACGTTTGGGGAGCAGTACTTC
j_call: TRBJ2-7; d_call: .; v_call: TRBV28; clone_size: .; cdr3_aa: CASSPSDSSYEQYF; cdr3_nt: TGTGCCAGCAGTCCCTCGGACAGCTCCTACGAGCAGTACTTC
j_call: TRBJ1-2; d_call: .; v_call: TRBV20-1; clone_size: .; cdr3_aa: CSARDRLGSYTF; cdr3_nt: TGCAGTGCTAGAGATCGTCTAGGGAGCTACACCTTC
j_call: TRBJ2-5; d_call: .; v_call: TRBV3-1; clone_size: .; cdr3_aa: CASSQDGLAQETQYF; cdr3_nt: TGTGCCAGCAGCCAAGATGGGCTAGCCCAAGAGACCCAGTACTTC
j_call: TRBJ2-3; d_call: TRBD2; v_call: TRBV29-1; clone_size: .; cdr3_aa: CSVEKASGPDTQYF; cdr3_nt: TGCAGCGTTGAAAAGGCTAGCGGACCAGATACGCAGTATTTT
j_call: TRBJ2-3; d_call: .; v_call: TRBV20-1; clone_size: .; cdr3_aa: CSARGQGTGDGTDTQYF; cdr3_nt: TGCAGTGCTAGGGGGCAAGGCACTGGCGATGGCACAGATACGCAGTATTTT
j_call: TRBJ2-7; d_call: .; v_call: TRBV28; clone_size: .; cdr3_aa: CASSPSRGLSYEQYF; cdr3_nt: TGTGCCAGCAGTCCGTCAAGGGGCCTCTCCTACGAGCAGTACTTC
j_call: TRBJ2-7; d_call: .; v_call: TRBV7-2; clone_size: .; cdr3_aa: CASSLAVLASEAYEQYF; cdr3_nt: TGTGCCAGCAGCTTAGCGGTTTTGGCGAGTGAGGCCTACGAGCAGTACTTC
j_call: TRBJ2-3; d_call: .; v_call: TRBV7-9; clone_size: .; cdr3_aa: CASSFIQSPDTQYF; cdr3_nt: TGTGCCAGCAGCTTTATCCAGTCTCCAGATACGCAGTATTTT
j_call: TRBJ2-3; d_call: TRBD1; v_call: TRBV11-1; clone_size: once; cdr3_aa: CASKGATDTQYF; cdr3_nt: TGTGCCAGCAAGGGGGCCACAGATACGCAGTATTTT
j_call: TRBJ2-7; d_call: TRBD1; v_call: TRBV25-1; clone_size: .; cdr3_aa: CASSESGTAYEQYF; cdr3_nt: TGTGCCAGCAGTGAGTCAGGGACAGCTTACGAGCAGTACTTC
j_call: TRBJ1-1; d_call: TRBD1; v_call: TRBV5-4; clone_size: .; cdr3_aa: CASSWPGQGTEAFF; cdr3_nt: TGTGCCAGCAGCTGGCCGGGACAGGGGACTGAAGCTTTCTTT
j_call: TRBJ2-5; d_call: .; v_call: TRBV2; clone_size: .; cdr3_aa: CASSQRGTQYF; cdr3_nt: TGTGCCAGCAGCCAAAGGGGGACCCAGTACTTC
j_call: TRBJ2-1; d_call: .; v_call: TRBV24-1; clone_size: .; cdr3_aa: CATSLVRGNEQFF; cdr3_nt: TGTGCCACCAGTTTGGTCAGGGGCAATGAGCAGTTCTTC
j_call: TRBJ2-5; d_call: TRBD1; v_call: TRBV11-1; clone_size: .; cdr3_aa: CASSYATSTGGLETQYF; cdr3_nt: TGTGCCAGCAGCTACGCGACGTCCACAGGGGGCTTAGAGACCCAGTACTTC
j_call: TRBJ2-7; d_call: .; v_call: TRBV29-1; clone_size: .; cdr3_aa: CSVARTVNFPEQYF; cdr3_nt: TGCAGCGTTGCGAGGACAGTTAATTTCCCCGAGCAGTACTTC
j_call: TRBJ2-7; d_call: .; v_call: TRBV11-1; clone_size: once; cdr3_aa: CASSLTGGARIYEQYF; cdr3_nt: TGTGCCAGCTCCTTGACCGGGGGAGCCAGAATCTACGAGCAGTACTTC
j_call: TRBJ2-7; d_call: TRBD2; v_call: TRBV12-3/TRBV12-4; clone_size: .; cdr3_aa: CASRTSGRYEQYF; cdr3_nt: TGTGCCAGCAGGACTAGCGGGAGGTACGAGCAGTACTTC
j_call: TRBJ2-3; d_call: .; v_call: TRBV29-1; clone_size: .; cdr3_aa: CSVGNSPTDTQYF; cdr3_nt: TGCAGCGTTGGGAACAGCCCCACAGATACGCAGTATTTT
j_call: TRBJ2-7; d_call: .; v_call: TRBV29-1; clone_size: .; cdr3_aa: CSVIDRFYEQYF; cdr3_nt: TGCAGCGTTATAGATCGCTTTTACGAGCAGTACTTC
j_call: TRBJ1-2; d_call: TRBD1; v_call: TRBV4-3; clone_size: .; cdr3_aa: CASSRDRIYGYTF; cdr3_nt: TGCGCCAGCAGCCGGGACAGGATCTATGGCTACACCTTC
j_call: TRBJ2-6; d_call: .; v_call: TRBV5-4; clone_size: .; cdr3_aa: CASSPTGANVLTF; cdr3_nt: TGTGCCAGCAGCCCAACTGGGGCCAACGTCCTGACTTTC
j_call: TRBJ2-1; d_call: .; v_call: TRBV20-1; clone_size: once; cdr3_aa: CSAPTESYNEQFF; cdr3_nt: TGCAGTGCCCCTACTGAGTCCTACAATGAGCAGTTCTTC
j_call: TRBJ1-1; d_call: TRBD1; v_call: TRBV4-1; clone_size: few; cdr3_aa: CASSPGQGIGTEAFF; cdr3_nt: TGCGCCAGCAGCCCGGGACAGGGCATCGGCACTGAAGCTTTCTTT
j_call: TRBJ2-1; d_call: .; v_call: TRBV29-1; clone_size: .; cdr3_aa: CSVENNEQFF; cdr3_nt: TGCAGCGTTGAGAACAATGAGCAGTTCTTC
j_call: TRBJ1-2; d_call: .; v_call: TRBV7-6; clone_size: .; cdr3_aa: CASSLASTLSHGYTF; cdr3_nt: TGTGCCAGCAGCTTAGCTTCCACGCTGAGCCATGGCTACACCTTC
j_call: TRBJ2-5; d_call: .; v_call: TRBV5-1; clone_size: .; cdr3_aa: CASKITPQETQYF; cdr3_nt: TGCGCCAGCAAAATAACTCCTCAAGAGACCCAGTACTTC
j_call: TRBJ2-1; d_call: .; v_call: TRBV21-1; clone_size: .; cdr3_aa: CASSKRLAGGCNEQFF; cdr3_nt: TGTGCCAGCAGCAAAAGGCTAGCGGGGGGTTGCAATGAGCAGTTCTTC
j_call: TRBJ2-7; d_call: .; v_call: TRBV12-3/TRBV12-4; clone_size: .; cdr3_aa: CASSLSSYYEQYF; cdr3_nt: TGTGCCAGCAGTTTATCTTCCTACTACGAGCAGTACTTC
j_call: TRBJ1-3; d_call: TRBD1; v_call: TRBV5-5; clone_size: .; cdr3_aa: CASSAGQGRSGNTIYF; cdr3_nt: TGTGCCAGCAGCGCCGGACAGGGGAGGTCTGGAAACACCATATATTTT
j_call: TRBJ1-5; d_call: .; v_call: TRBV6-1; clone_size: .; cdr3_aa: CASSGSTDSNQPQHF; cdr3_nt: TGTGCCAGCAGTGGCAGTACCGATAGCAATCAGCCCCAGCATTTT
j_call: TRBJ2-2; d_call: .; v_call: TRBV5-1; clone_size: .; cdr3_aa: CASSFRGIDDGELFF; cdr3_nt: TGCGCCAGCAGCTTCAGGGGCATTGACGACGGGGAGCTGTTTTTT
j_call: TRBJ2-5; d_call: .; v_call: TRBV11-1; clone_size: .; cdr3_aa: CASSFQGGGETQYF; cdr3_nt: TGTGCCAGCAGCTTCCAGGGGGGAGGAGAGACCCAGTACTTC
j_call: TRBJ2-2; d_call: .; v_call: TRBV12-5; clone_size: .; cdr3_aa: CASGLTAGELFF; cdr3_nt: TGTGCTAGTGGTTTAACTGCAGGGGAGCTGTTTTTT
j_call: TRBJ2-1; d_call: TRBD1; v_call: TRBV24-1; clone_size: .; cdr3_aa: CATRGQTNNEQFF; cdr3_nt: TGTGCCACCAGGGGACAGACAAACAATGAGCAGTTCTTC
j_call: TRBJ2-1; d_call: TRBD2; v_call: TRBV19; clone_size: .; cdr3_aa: CASSTLRLAGGYNEQFF; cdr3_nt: TGTGCCAGTAGTACACTTCGACTAGCGGGAGGGTACAATGAGCAGTTCTTC
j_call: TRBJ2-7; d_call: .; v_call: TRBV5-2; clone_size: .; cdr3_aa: CASNTGVEQYF; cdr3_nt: TGTGCCAGCAACACAGGGGTCGAGCAGTACTTC
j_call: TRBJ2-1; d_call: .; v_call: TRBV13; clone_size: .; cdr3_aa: CASRPAGIYNEQFF; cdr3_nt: TGTGCCAGCAGACCCGCGGGGATATACAATGAGCAGTTCTTC
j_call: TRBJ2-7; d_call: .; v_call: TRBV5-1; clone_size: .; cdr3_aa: CASSTELGLPYEQYF; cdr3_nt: TGCGCCAGCAGCACGGAACTGGGACTTCCCTACGAGCAGTACTTC
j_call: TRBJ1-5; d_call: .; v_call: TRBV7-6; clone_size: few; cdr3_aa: CASSLEEGGSQPQHF; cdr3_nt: TGTGCCAGCAGCTTAGAGGAGGGGGGTTCTCAGCCCCAGCATTTT
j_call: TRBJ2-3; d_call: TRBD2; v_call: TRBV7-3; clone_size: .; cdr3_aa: CASSQTSGVGTDTQYF; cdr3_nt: TGTGCCAGCAGCCAAACTAGCGGGGTGGGCACAGATACGCAGTATTTT
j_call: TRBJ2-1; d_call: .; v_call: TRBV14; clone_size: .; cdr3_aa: CASSQFPAGNYNEQFF; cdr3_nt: TGTGCCAGCAGCCAATTTCCGGCTGGTAATTACAATGAGCAGTTCTTC
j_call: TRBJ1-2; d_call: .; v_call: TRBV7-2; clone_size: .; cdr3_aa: CASSLDRVNYGYTF; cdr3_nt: TGTGCCAGCAGCTTAGACAGGGTAAACTATGGCTACACCTTC
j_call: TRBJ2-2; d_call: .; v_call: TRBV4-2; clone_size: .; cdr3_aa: CASSQDPGSTGELFF; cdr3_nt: TGTGCCAGCAGCCAAGATCCCGGGAGCACCGGGGAGCTGTTTTTT
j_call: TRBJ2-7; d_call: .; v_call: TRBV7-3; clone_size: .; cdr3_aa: CASSSRSYEQYF; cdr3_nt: TGTGCCAGCAGTAGCAGGTCCTACGAGCAGTACTTC
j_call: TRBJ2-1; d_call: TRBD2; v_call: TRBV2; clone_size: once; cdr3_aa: CASSPGLAENEQFF; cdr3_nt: TGTGCCAGCAGTCCGGGACTAGCGGAAAATGAGCAGTTCTTC
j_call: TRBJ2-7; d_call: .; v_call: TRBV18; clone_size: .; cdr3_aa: CASSPPLPYEQYF; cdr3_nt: TGTGCCAGCTCACCTCCCCTCCCCTACGAGCAGTACTTC